This T cell receptor (beta chain) was sequenced for a study of T-cell reconstitution after alpha-beta-depleted transplantation in children. TCRbeta library construction was performed incorporating unique molecular identifiers. Using its own MiXCR run on the PCR reads, TCRdb lists one record per CDR3 protein. The top ten clones hold approximately 1.1% of a sample with 600,000 to 700,000 distinct CDR3 sequences, about 15% of them seen once. Germline CDR1 reads MNHEY; CDR2 reads SVGAGI. This CDR3 has 16 residues. Trimming removed 0 bases at V and 2 bases at J, with 11 bases between. Sequencing was performed on PBMCs from the stem cell graft donor, taken from the stem cell graft. The gene calls are TRBV6-5 and TRBJ1-3; D is unresolved. The origin of this receptor is a human donor who donated a stem cell graft to a child with acute myeloid leukemia. This CDR3 is CASSYSADLTGNTIYF. The CDR3 DNA is TGTGCCAGCAGTTACTCAGCCGACCTTACTGGAAACACCATATATTTT.